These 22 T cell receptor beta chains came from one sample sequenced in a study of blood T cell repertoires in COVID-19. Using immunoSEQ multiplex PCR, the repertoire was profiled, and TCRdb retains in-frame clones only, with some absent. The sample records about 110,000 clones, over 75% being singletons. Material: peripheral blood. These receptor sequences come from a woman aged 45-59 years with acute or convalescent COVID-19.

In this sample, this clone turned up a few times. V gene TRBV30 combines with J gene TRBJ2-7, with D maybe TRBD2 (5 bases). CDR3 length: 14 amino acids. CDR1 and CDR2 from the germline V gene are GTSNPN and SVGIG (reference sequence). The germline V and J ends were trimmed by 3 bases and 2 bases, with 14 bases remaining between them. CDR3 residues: CAWRGSSLPYEQYF. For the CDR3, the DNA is TGTGCCTGGAGGGGGAGTTCCCTACCCTACGAGCAGTACTTC.

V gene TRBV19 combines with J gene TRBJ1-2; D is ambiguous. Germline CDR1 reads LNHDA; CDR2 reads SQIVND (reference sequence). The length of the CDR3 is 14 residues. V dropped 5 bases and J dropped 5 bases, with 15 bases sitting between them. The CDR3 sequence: CASSRDREYYGYTF. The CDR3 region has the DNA TGTGCCAGTAGTCGCGACCGGGAATATTATGGCTACACCTTC. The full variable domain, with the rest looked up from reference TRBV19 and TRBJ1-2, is DGGITQSPKYLFRKEGQNVTLSCEQNLNHDAMYWYRQDPGQGLRLIYYSQIVNDFQKGDIAEGYSVSREKKESFPLTVTSAQKNPTAFYLCASSRDREYYGYTFGSGTRLTVV.

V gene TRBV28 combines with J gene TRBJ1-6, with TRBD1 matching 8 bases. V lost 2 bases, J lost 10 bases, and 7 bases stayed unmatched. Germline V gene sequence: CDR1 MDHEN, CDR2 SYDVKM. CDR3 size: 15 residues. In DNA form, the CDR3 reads TGTGCCAGCAGTTTAAATACAGGGGGGGAGTCACCCCTCCACTTT. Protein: CASSLNTGGESPLHF.

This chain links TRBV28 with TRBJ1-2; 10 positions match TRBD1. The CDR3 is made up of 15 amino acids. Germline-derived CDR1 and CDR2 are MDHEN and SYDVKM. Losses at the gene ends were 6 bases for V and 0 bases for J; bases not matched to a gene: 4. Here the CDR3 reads CASRGQGIANYGYTF. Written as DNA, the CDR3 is TGTGCCAGCAGGGGACAGGGGATCGCTAACTATGGCTACACCTTC.

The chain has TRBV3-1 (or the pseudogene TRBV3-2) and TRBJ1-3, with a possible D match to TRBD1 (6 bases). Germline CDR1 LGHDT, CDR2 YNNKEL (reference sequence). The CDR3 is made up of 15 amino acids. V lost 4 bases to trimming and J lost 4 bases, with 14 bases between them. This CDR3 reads CASSPGTGIGNTIYF. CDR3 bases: TGTGCCAGCAGCCCGGGTACAGGGATCGGAAACACCATATATTTT.

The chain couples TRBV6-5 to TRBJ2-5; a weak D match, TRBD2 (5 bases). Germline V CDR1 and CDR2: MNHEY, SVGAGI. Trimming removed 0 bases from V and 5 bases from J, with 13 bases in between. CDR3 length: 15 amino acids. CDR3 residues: CASSYSRFGGETQYF. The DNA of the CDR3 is TGTGCCAGCAGTTACTCGAGATTTGGAGGCGAGACCCAGTACTTC.

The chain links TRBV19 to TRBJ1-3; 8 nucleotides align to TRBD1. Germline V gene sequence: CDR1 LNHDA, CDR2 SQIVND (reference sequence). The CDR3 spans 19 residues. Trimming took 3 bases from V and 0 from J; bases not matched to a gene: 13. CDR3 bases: TGTGCCAGTAGTATCAAAGCAGGGACAGGTGCCATCTCTGGAAACACCATATATTTT. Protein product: CASSIKAGTGAISGNTIYF.

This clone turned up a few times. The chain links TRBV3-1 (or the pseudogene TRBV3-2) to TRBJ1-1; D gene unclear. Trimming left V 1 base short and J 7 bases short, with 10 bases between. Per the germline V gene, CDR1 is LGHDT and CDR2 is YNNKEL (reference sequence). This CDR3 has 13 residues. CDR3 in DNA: TGTGCCAGCAGCCAAGCTCCCCGGGGTGAAGCTTTCTTT. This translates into CASSQAPRGEAFF.

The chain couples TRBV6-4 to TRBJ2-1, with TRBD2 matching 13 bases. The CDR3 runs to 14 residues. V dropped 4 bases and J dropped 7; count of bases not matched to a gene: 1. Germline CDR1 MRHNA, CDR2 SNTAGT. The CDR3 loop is CASSGTSGGNEQFF. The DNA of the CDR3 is TGTGCCAGCAGTGGGACTAGCGGGGGAAATGAGCAGTTCTTC.

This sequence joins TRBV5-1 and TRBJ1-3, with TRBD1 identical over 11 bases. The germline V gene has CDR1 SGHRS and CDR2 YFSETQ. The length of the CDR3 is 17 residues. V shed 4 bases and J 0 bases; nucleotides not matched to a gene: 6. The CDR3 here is CASSLGTGGSSGNTIYF. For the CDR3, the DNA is TGCGCCAGCAGCCTGGGGACAGGGGGATCCTCTGGAAACACCATATATTTT.

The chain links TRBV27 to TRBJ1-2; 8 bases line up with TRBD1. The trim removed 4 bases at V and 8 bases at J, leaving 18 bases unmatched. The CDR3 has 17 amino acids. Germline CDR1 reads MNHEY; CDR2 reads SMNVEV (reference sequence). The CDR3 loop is CASSSLSTGGGSDGYTF. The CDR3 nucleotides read TGTGCCAGCAGTTCCCTGAGTACAGGGGGTGGATCAGACGGCTACACCTTC.

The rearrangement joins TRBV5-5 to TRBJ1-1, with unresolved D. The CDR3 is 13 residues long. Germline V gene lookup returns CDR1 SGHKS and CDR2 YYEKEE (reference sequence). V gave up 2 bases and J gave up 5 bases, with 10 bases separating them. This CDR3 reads CASSLIVRTEAFF. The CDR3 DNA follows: TGTGCCAGCAGCTTAATCGTGAGGACTGAAGCTTTCTTT. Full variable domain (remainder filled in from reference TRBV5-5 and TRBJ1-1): DAGVTQSPTHLIKTRGQQVTLRCSPISGHKSVSWYQQVLGQGPQFIFQYYEKEERGRGNFPDRFSARQFPNYSSELNVNALLLGDSALYLCASSLIVRTEAFFGQGTRLTVV.

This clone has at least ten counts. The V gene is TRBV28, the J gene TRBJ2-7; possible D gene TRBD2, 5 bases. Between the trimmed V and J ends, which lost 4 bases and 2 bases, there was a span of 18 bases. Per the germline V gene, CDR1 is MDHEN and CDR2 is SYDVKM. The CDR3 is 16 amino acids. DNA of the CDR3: TGTGCCAGCAGTTCCCTCGCCCCGGAGGCTCCCTACGAGCAGTACTTC. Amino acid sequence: CASSSLAPEAPYEQYF.

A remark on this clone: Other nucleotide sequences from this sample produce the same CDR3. The CDR3 nucleotides are TGCGCCAGCAGCTTGGCCGGGACAGGGGGTGGCTACACCTTC. Its protein product is CASSLAGTGGGYTF. This rearrangement joins TRBV5-1 to TRBJ1-2; 11 bases map to TRBD1. This CDR3 region has 14 residues. The V and J ends lost 0 bases and 7 bases, in that order; junction bases with no gene match: 2. CDR1 is SGHRS, CDR2 YFSETQ, per germline.

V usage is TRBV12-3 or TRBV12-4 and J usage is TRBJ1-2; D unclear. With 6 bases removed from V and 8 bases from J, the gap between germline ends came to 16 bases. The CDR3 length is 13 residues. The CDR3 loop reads CASSLSDRRGYTF. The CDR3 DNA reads TGTGCCAGCAGCCTATCCGACCGGCGGGGCTACACCTTC.

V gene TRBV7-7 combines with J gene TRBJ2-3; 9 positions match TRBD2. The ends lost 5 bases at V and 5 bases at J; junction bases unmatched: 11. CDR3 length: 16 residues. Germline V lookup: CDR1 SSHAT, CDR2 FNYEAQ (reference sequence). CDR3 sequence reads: CASSPARSGGKDTQYF. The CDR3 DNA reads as TGTGCCAGCAGCCCCGCCCGTAGCGGGGGAAAAGATACGCAGTATTTT.

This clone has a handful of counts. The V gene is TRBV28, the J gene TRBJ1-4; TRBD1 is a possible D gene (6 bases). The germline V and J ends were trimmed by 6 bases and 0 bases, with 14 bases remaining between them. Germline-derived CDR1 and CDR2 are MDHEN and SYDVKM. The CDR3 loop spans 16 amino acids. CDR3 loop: CASRSHTGTTNEKLFF. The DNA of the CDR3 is TGTGCCAGCAGAAGTCATACAGGGACAACTAATGAAAAACTGTTTTTT.

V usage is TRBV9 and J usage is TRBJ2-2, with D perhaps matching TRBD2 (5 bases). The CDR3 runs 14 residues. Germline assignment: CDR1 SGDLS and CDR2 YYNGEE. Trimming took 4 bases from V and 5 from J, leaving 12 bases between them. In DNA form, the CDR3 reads TGTGCCAGCAGCCCAGGACTCAGAACCGGGGAGCTGTTTTTT. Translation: CASSPGLRTGELFF.

The CDR3, as DNA: TGTGCCACCAGCAGACCCGGTGGTCAGCCCCAGCATTTT. Protein: CATSRPGGQPQHF. This chain uses TRBV15 with TRBJ1-5; unclear D gene. This CDR3 spans 13 amino acids. Germline lookup yields CDR1 LNHNV and CDR2 YYDKDF (reference sequence). The V end was cut by 2 bases, the J end by 6 bases, with 8 bases between.

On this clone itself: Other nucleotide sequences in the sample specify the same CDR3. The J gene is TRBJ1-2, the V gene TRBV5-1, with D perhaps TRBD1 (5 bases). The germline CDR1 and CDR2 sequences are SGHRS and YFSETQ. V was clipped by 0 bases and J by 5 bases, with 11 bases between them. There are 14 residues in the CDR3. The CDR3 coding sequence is TGCGCCAGCAGCTTGGATCAGGGTGGGTATGGCTACACCTTC. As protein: CASSLDQGGYGYTF.

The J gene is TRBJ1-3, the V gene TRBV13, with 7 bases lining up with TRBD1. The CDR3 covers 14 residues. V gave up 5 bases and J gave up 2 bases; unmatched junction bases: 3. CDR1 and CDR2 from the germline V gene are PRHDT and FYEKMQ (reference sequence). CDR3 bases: TGTGCCAGCAGCCTCCAGGGGGCTGGAAACACCATATATTTT. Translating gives CASSLQGAGNTIYF.

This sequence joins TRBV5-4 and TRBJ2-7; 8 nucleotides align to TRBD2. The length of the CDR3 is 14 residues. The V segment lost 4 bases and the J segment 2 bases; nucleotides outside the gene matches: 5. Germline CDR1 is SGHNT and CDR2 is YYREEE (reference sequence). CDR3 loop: CASSLGGRTYEQYF. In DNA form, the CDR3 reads TGTGCCAGCAGCCTCGGCGGGAGGACCTACGAGCAGTACTTC. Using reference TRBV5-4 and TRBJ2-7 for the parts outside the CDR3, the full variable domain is ETGVTQSPTHLIKTRGQQVTLRCSSQSGHNTVSWYQQALGQGPQFIFQYYREEENGRGNFPPRFSGLQFPNYSSELNVNALELDDSALYLCASSLGGRTYEQYFGPGTRLTVT.